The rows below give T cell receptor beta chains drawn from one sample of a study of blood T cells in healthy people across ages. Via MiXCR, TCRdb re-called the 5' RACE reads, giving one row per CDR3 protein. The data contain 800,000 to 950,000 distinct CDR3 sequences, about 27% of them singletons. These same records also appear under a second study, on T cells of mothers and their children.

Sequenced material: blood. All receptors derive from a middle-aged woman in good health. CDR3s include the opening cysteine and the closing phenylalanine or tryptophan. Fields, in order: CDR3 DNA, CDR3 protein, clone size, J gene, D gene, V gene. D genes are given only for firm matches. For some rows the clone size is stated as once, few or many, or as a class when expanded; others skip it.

CDR3nt: TGTGCCAGCAGGGGACGAACTGGGGCCAACGTCCTGACTTTC
CDR3aa: CASRGRTGANVLTF
abundance: -
j_gene: TRBJ2-6
d_gene: -
v_gene: TRBV5-5

CDR3nt: TGTGCCAGCAGCTTAAGCCCGAGTAGTTCACCCCTCCACTTT
CDR3aa: CASSLSPSSSPLHF
abundance: -
j_gene: TRBJ1-6
d_gene: -
v_gene: TRBV11-2

CDR3nt: TGCAGCGTTGAAGGGGGTGGTACGCAGTATTTT
CDR3aa: CSVEGGGTQYF
abundance: many
j_gene: TRBJ2-3
d_gene: -
v_gene: TRBV29-1

CDR3nt: TGCAGCGTTGAAGTGGGGGGGGGCATTCAGTACTTC
CDR3aa: CSVEVGGGIQYF
abundance: -
j_gene: TRBJ2-4
d_gene: TRBD2
v_gene: TRBV29-1

CDR3nt: TGTGCCAGCAGCTATAGCCCAGGGCTAGATACGCAGTATTTT
CDR3aa: CASSYSPGLDTQYF
abundance: -
j_gene: TRBJ2-3
d_gene: -
v_gene: TRBV11-2

CDR3nt: TGTGCCACCAGTGTGCAACCGGGAGCTAATTCACCCCTCCACTTT
CDR3aa: CATSVQPGANSPLHF
abundance: -
j_gene: TRBJ1-6
d_gene: -
v_gene: TRBV15

CDR3nt: TGTACCAGCAGTTTGAACGCCGATTTGGGCTGGGGCTACACCTTC
CDR3aa: CTSSLNADLGWGYTF
abundance: -
j_gene: TRBJ1-2
d_gene: -
v_gene: TRBV27

CDR3nt: TGTGCCAGCTCAGTGCAGTCCTACAATGAGCAGTTCTTC
CDR3aa: CASSVQSYNEQFF
abundance: many
j_gene: TRBJ2-1
d_gene: -
v_gene: TRBV18

CDR3nt: TGTGCCAGCTCGCGGATGGGGGGAAACACCATATATTTT
CDR3aa: CASSRMGGNTIYF
abundance: -
j_gene: TRBJ1-3
d_gene: -
v_gene: TRBV28

CDR3nt: TGTGCCAGCAGTTCCTTCGACTACGAGCAGTACTTC
CDR3aa: CASSSFDYEQYF
abundance: many
j_gene: TRBJ2-7
d_gene: -
v_gene: TRBV28

CDR3nt: TGTGTCAGCAGCTTGGCCTTGAGGGGTAGTACTGAAGCTTTCTTT
CDR3aa: CVSSLALRGSTEAFF
abundance: once
j_gene: TRBJ1-1
d_gene: -
v_gene: TRBV5-5

CDR3nt: TGTGCCAGCAGCCTCAGACAGGGGGCGCGTAGGACAGATACGCAGTATTTT
CDR3aa: CASSLRQGARRTDTQYF
abundance: few
j_gene: TRBJ2-3
d_gene: TRBD1
v_gene: TRBV7-2

CDR3nt: TGTGCCAGCAGCCATCGGGAAAGCTCCTACGAGCAGTACTTC
CDR3aa: CASSHRESSYEQYF
abundance: few
j_gene: TRBJ2-7
d_gene: -
v_gene: TRBV3-1

CDR3nt: TGTGCCAGCAGTTTCCCGGCAGGGCCCTCTGGAAACACCATATATTTT
CDR3aa: CASSFPAGPSGNTIYF
abundance: -
j_gene: TRBJ1-3
d_gene: -
v_gene: TRBV12-3/TRBV12-4

CDR3nt: TGCAGCGCCACGGGACAGGGGAACTATGGCTACACCTTC
CDR3aa: CSATGQGNYGYTF
abundance: -
j_gene: TRBJ1-2
d_gene: TRBD1
v_gene: TRBV29-1

CDR3nt: TGTGCCGCGGGGACATTCTCCTACGAGCAGTACTTC
CDR3aa: CAAGTFSYEQYF
abundance: -
j_gene: TRBJ2-7
d_gene: -
v_gene: TRBV10-3

CDR3nt: TGTGCCAGCAGCTTAGATTACGGCTGGAATCAGCCCCAGCATTTT
CDR3aa: CASSLDYGWNQPQHF
abundance: -
j_gene: TRBJ1-5
d_gene: -
v_gene: TRBV7-2

CDR3nt: TGTGCCAGCAGTTACTCGTACAGGGCGGCCCGGAACTATGGCTACACCTTC
CDR3aa: CASSYSYRAARNYGYTF
abundance: -
j_gene: TRBJ1-2
d_gene: -
v_gene: TRBV6-5

CDR3nt: TGCGCCAGCAGCCAAGGCGGCACGAACACTGAAGCTTTCTTT
CDR3aa: CASSQGGTNTEAFF
abundance: -
j_gene: TRBJ1-1
d_gene: -
v_gene: TRBV4-1

CDR3nt: TGTGCCAGCTCACAATCGTCAGCTCGGGACGAGCAGTACTTC
CDR3aa: CASSQSSARDEQYF
abundance: few
j_gene: TRBJ2-7
d_gene: -
v_gene: TRBV18

CDR3nt: TGTGCCATCAGCCTGGGACAGGGGTCCGGCGGGGAGCTGTTTTTT
CDR3aa: CAISLGQGSGGELFF
abundance: -
j_gene: TRBJ2-2
d_gene: TRBD1
v_gene: TRBV10-3

CDR3nt: TGTGCCACCAGCAATCCTACTTGGGGGCCCCAGCATTTT
CDR3aa: CATSNPTWGPQHF
abundance: few
j_gene: TRBJ1-5
d_gene: -
v_gene: TRBV15

CDR3nt: TGTGCCAGCAGTCGGGACAGGCGCTACACCTTC
CDR3aa: CASSRDRRYTF
abundance: -
j_gene: TRBJ1-2
d_gene: TRBD1
v_gene: TRBV12-3/TRBV12-4

CDR3nt: TGTGCCACCAGGATAGGAGAGACGGACCAGCCCCGGCATTTT
CDR3aa: CATRIGETDQPRHF
abundance: -
j_gene: TRBJ1-5
d_gene: -
v_gene: TRBV24-1

CDR3nt: TGTGCCAGCAGTCCTGTCGGGGCGACGGGCACTGAAGCTTTCTTT
CDR3aa: CASSPVGATGTEAFF
abundance: -
j_gene: TRBJ1-1
d_gene: -
v_gene: TRBV28

CDR3nt: TGTGCCAGCAGTTCATCGGGCGGGGGTGGTGACGGCTACACCTTC
CDR3aa: CASSSSGGGGDGYTF
abundance: -
j_gene: TRBJ1-2
d_gene: -
v_gene: TRBV28

CDR3nt: TGCAGTGCAACTAAAAGGGTTACGGGCAATCAGCCCCAGCATTTT
CDR3aa: CSATKRVTGNQPQHF
abundance: -
j_gene: TRBJ1-5
d_gene: -
v_gene: TRBV20-1

CDR3nt: TGTGCCACGACGAACACCGGGGAGCTGTTTTTT
CDR3aa: CATTNTGELFF
abundance: -
j_gene: TRBJ2-2
d_gene: -
v_gene: TRBV10-3

CDR3nt: TGTGCCAGCAGCAAGTGGGCAGGTGCCTACAATGAGCAGTTCTTC
CDR3aa: CASSKWAGAYNEQFF
abundance: -
j_gene: TRBJ2-1
d_gene: -
v_gene: TRBV12-3/TRBV12-4

CDR3nt: TGTGCCAGCAGCTCCCAGTTCCGGACGGGGGGCTCAGATACGCAGTATTTT
CDR3aa: CASSSQFRTGGSDTQYF
abundance: few
j_gene: TRBJ2-3
d_gene: -
v_gene: TRBV7-2

CDR3nt: TGCGCCAGCAGCTTGCGACATCCCGAGGAGCAGTACTTC
CDR3aa: CASSLRHPEEQYF
abundance: many
j_gene: TRBJ2-7
d_gene: -
v_gene: TRBV5-1

CDR3nt: TGTGCCAGCAGTTTATCAGGGGGGCCCCACAATGAGCAGTTCTTC
CDR3aa: CASSLSGGPHNEQFF
abundance: few
j_gene: TRBJ2-1
d_gene: -
v_gene: TRBV27

CDR3nt: TGTGCCACATGGGGGGTGAACACTGAAGCTTTCTTT
CDR3aa: CATWGVNTEAFF
abundance: -
j_gene: TRBJ1-1
d_gene: -
v_gene: TRBV6-5

CDR3nt: TGTGCCAGCAGCTTCGGACAGAACTACGAGCAGTACTTC
CDR3aa: CASSFGQNYEQYF
abundance: many
j_gene: TRBJ2-7
d_gene: -
v_gene: TRBV7-2

CDR3nt: TGTGCCATCAGCGGTAGCGGGGTCGAAGCGAATGAGCAGTTCTTC
CDR3aa: CAISGSGVEANEQFF
abundance: few
j_gene: TRBJ2-1
d_gene: TRBD2
v_gene: TRBV10-3

CDR3nt: TGTGCCAGCTCACCACTTGAGGCGAGGGCCCACGGGCAGTACTTC
CDR3aa: CASSPLEARAHGQYF
abundance: -
j_gene: TRBJ2-7
d_gene: -
v_gene: TRBV18

CDR3nt: TGTGCCAGCAGCAGAATCATAGCGGGGGGGCAGGGGACCCAGTACTTC
CDR3aa: CASSRIIAGGQGTQYF
abundance: many
j_gene: TRBJ2-5
d_gene: TRBD2
v_gene: TRBV6-1

CDR3nt: TGTGCCAGCAGCTTAGGTGTAGACTACGAGCAGTTCTTC
CDR3aa: CASSLGVDYEQFF
abundance: -
j_gene: TRBJ2-1
d_gene: -
v_gene: TRBV7-2

CDR3nt: TGCAGTGCTAGAGACTGGACAGGCCGGGCTGAAGCTTTCTTT
CDR3aa: CSARDWTGRAEAFF
abundance: -
j_gene: TRBJ1-1
d_gene: TRBD1
v_gene: TRBV20-1

CDR3nt: TGTGCCAGCAGCCTGGGACAGTACATGAACACTGAAGCTTTCTTT
CDR3aa: CASSLGQYMNTEAFF
abundance: -
j_gene: TRBJ1-1
d_gene: TRBD1
v_gene: TRBV7-2

CDR3nt: TGCAGTGTTCCAACGGACAGGCTGAACACTGAAGCTTTCTTT
CDR3aa: CSVPTDRLNTEAFF
abundance: once
j_gene: TRBJ1-1
d_gene: TRBD1
v_gene: TRBV20-1

CDR3nt: TGCGCCAGCAGCCTCTGGGAGGGCAGGTACCAAGAGACCCAGTACTTC
CDR3aa: CASSLWEGRYQETQYF
abundance: many
j_gene: TRBJ2-5
d_gene: TRBD2
v_gene: TRBV5-1

CDR3nt: TGCACCCCTGCGGGCGAGCAGTACTTC
CDR3aa: CTPAGEQYF
abundance: many
j_gene: TRBJ2-7
d_gene: -
v_gene: TRBV20-1

CDR3nt: TGTGCCAGCAGCCCCCCGGGACAGGGGGCGTCCGAGCAGTACTTC
CDR3aa: CASSPPGQGASEQYF
abundance: few
j_gene: TRBJ2-7
d_gene: TRBD1
v_gene: TRBV28

CDR3nt: TGTGCCAGCAGTTTCAGGCAGGGGGCATTATCGGGGGCCAAAAACATTCAGTACTTC
CDR3aa: CASSFRQGALSGAKNIQYF
abundance: few
j_gene: TRBJ2-4
d_gene: TRBD1
v_gene: TRBV27

CDR3nt: TGTGCCAGCTCCCCCGGGACAGGGGATCCCGAGACCCAGTACTTC
CDR3aa: CASSPGTGDPETQYF
abundance: -
j_gene: TRBJ2-5
d_gene: TRBD1
v_gene: TRBV18

CDR3nt: TGCGCCAGCGAACCGCCCGGGACTAGCGGGGTCCATGAGCAGTTCTTC
CDR3aa: CASEPPGTSGVHEQFF
abundance: -
j_gene: TRBJ2-1
d_gene: TRBD2
v_gene: TRBV5-1